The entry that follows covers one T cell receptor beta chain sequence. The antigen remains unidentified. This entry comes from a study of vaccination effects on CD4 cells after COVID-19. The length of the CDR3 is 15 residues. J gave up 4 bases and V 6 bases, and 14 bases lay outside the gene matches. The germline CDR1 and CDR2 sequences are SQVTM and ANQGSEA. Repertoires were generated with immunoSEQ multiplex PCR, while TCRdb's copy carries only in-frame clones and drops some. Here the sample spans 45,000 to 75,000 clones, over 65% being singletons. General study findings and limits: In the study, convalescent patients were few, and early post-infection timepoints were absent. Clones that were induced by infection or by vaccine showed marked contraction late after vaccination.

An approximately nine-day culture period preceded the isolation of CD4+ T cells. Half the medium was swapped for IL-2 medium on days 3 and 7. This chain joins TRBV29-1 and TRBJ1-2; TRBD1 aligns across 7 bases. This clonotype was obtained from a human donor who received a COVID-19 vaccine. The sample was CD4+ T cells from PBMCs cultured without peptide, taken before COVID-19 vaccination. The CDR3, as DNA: TGCAGCGTGGTGGACAGGCCTCCGGGCACCTATGGCTACACCTTC. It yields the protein CSVVDRPPGTYGYTF.